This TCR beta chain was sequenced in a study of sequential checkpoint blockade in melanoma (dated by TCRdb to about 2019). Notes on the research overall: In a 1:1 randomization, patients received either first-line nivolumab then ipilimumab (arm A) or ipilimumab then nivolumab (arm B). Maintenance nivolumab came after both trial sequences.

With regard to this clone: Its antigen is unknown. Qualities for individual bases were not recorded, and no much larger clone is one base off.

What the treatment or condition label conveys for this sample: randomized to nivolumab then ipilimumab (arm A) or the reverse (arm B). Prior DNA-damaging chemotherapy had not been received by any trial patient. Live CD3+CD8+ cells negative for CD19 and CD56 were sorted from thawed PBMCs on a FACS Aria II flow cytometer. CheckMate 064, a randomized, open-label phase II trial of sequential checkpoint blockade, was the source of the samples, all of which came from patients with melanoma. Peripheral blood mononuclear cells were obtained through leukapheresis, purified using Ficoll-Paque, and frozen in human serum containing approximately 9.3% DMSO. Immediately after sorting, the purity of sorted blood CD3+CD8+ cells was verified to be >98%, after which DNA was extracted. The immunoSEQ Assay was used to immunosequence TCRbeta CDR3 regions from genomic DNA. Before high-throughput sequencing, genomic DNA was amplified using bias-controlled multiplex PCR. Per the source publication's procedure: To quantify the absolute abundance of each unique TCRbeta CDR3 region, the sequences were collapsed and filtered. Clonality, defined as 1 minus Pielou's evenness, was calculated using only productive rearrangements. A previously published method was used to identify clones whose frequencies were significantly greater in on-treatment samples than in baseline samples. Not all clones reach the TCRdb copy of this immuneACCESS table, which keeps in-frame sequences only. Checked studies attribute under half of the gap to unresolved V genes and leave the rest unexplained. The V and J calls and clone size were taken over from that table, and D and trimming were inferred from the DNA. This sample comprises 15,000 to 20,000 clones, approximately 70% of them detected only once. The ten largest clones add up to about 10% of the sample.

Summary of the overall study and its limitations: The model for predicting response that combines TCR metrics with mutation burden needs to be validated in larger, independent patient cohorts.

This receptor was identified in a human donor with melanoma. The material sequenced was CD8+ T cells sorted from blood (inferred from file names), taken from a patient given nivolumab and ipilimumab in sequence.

The DNA is TGCAGCGTTGATGGGATTCAGGGGGCGCGAGATACAGATACGCAGTATTTT. Its protein reads: CSVDGIQGARDTDTQYF. This chain joins TRBV29-1 to TRBJ2-3; TRBD1 lines up with 8 middle nucleotides. In the germline V gene, CDR1 corresponds to SQVTM and CDR2 to ANQGSEA. From V the trimming removes 3 bases and from J it removes 3 bases, while the gene matches leave 14 bases of the junction unaccounted for. The CDR3, cysteine through phenylalanine, is 17 amino acids long. Only the CDR3 portion is preserved as DNA: 51 bases, with reading frame beginning at the first base.